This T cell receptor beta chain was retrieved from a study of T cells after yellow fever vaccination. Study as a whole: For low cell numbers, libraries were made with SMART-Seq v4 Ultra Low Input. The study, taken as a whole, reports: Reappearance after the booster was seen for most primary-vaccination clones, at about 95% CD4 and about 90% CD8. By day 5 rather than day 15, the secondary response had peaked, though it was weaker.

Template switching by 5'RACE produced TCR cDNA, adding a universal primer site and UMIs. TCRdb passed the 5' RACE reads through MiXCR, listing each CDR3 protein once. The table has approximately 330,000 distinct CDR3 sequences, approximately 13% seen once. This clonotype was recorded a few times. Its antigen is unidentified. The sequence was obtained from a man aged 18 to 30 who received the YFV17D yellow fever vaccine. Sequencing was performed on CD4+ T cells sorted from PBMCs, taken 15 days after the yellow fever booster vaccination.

The CDR3 sequence is CASSPGTGGISGELFF. Here the CDR3 DNA reads TGCGCCAGCAGCCCCGGGACAGGGGGCATTAGCGGGGAGCTGTTTTTT. This chain joins TRBV5-1 and TRBJ2-2; 12 nucleotides match TRBD1. CDR1 is SGHRS and CDR2 is YFSETQ in the germline V gene. The CDR3 spans 16 residues. Losses at the gene ends were 4 bases for V and 7 bases for J; bases not matched to a gene: 8.